Each of the 27 T cell receptor beta chains below was sequenced from the same sample in a study of response to subunit inactivated influenza vaccine. MiXCR, applied by TCRdb to the RT-PCR reads, yields one record per CDR3 protein. The repertoire holds around 150,000 distinct CDR3 sequences, with approximately 10% as singletons. Sequencing used non-naive T cells sorted from PBMCs, obtained more than 35 days after vaccination. These receptors all come from a man aged 50 to 60 who received an inactivated influenza vaccine.

The chain combines TRBV7-2 with TRBJ2-3, with TRBD2 as a possible D gene (7 bases). Trimming took 6 bases from V and 4 from J, leaving 20 bases between them. Germline V gene data show CDR1 as SGHTA and CDR2 as FQGNSA. The CDR3 loop spans 16 amino acids. CDR3 sequence reads: CASRPGGGLRADTQYF. CDR3 DNA sequence: TGTGCCAGCAGACCGGGGGGCGGGCTTCGGGCAGATACGCAGTATTTT.

J is TRBJ2-3 and V is TRBV20-1, with 8 positions matching TRBD2. The CDR3 contains 15 residues. Trimming cost V 3 bases and J 4 bases; bases outside gene matches: 9. In germline, CDR1 is DFQATT, CDR2 SNEGSKA (reference sequence). CDR3 sequence: CSASGSGSAADTQYF. CDR3 nucleotide sequence: TGCAGTGCTAGCGGAAGCGGGAGTGCCGCAGATACGCAGTATTTT.

This clonotype was observed at least ten times. The J gene is TRBJ1-5, the V gene TRBV20-1, with D possibly matching TRBD1 (6 bases). The CDR3 totals 12 residues. CDR1 is DFQATT, CDR2 SNEGSKA, per germline (reference sequence). Trimming removed 3 bases from V and 5 bases from J, with 8 bases in between. Here the CDR3 DNA reads TGCAGTGCTAGGTCAGGGGATCAGCCCCAGCATTTT. Amino acids: CSARSGDQPQHF.

This clonotype was observed many times. The chain employs TRBV3-1 and TRBJ2-2; 10 nucleotides agree with TRBD2. Germline assignment: CDR1 LGHDT and CDR2 YNNKEL (reference sequence). The V segment lost 2 bases and the J segment 6 bases; nucleotides outside the gene matches: 3. CDR3 size: 15 residues. This chain's CDR3 is CASSQNLAGAGELFF. DNA of the CDR3: TGTGCCAGCAGCCAAAACCTAGCGGGGGCCGGGGAGCTGTTTTTT.

Only a few counts were recorded for this clonotype. The J gene is TRBJ2-3, the V gene TRBV6-2 or TRBV6-3, with D perhaps TRBD1 (5 bases). This CDR3 contains 13 residues. The germline gives CDR1 MNHEY, CDR2 SVGEGT. V lost 6 bases and J lost 6, with 13 bases in between. CDR3 region: CASRDLGPDTQYF. Written as DNA, the CDR3 is TGTGCCAGCAGAGACTTGGGGCCTGATACGCAGTATTTT.

In its sample, this clonotype was seen many times. The chain employs TRBV20-1 and TRBJ1-6, with D uncertain. Trimming removed 0 bases at V and 6 bases at J, with 3 bases between. This CDR3 has 12 amino acids. Germline assignment: CDR1 DFQATT and CDR2 SNEGSKA (reference sequence). CDR3 protein: CSARESNSPLHF. Written as DNA, the CDR3 is TGCAGTGCTAGAGAGAGTAATTCACCCCTCCACTTT.

This sequence joins TRBV28 and TRBJ2-3; the D gene is possibly TRBD2 (7 bases). Germline-derived CDR1 and CDR2 are MDHEN and SYDVKM. This CDR3 comprises 16 residues. The V end was cut by 0 bases, the J end by 5 bases, with 15 bases between. The CDR3: CASSLWGGGFEDTQYF. As DNA, the CDR3 is TGTGCCAGCAGTTTATGGGGAGGGGGGTTTGAAGATACGCAGTATTTT.

This sequence joins TRBV20-1 and TRBJ2-6; no firm D call. With 8 bases removed from V and 2 bases from J, the gap between germline ends came to 13 bases. Germline V CDR1 and CDR2: DFQATT, SNEGSKA (reference sequence). The CDR3 runs 14 residues. The CDR3 nucleotides are TGCAGTACCTACGACCGAACTGGGGCCAACGTCCTGACTTTC. It encodes CSTYDRTGANVLTF.

There are many counts of this clonotype. The chain recombines TRBV15 with TRBJ2-1, with 11 bases lining up with TRBD1. The J segment lost 4 bases and the V segment lost 0 bases, leaving 2 bases of the junction unmatched. The CDR3 has 16 amino acids. CDR1 and CDR2 (germline): LNHNV, YYDKDF (reference sequence). CDR3 sequence (DNA): TGTGCCACCAGCAGAGATGGACAGGGGGCATACAATGAGCAGTTCTTC. It is translated as CATSRDGQGAYNEQFF.

Ten or more counts support this clonotype. J is TRBJ1-1 and V is TRBV6-2 or TRBV6-3; D is uncertain. The CDR3 extends over 16 amino acids. CDR1 is MNHEY, CDR2 SVGEGT, per germline. V was shortened by 0 bases and J by 0 bases, with 11 bases between the two germline ends. CDR3: CASSYSSGRLNTEAFF. CDR3 nucleotides: TGTGCCAGCAGTTACTCTTCAGGCAGATTGAACACTGAAGCTTTCTTT.

In this sample, this clonotype turned up a few times. The junction departs from germline at one end; a sequencing error may be responsible. V and J are TRBV20-1 and TRBJ2-5, with 13 bases fitting TRBD2. Per the germline V gene, CDR1 is DFQATT and CDR2 is SNEGSKA (reference sequence). CDR3 length: 17 amino acids. CDR3 protein: CCARDLLLAGGQETQYF. DNA for the CDR3: TGCTGTGCTAGAGATCTCCTACTAGCGGGGGGGCAAGAGACCCAGTACTTC.

This rearrangement joins TRBV28 to TRBJ2-3; no definite D call. The CDR3 has 12 residues. The germline V and J ends were trimmed by 6 bases and 4 bases, with 8 bases remaining between them. CDR1 is MDHEN and CDR2 is SYDVKM in the germline V gene. This CDR3 is CASRAVADTQYF. The CDR3 nucleotides read TGTGCCAGCAGGGCAGTGGCAGATACGCAGTATTTT.

This clonotype has a count of ten or more. The chain combines TRBV11-1 with TRBJ2-1, with 10 positions matching TRBD2. J lost 6 bases, V lost 5 bases, and 13 bases had no gene match. Germline assignment: CDR1 SGHAT and CDR2 FQDESV (reference sequence). The CDR3 runs 17 residues. CDR3 residues: CASSPHLAGVRFNEQFF. CDR3 sequence (DNA): TGTGCCAGCAGCCCCCACCTAGCGGGAGTTCGATTCAATGAGCAGTTCTTC.

V is TRBV5-1 and J is TRBJ2-7, with TRBD2 matching 12 bases. With V trimmed by 5 bases and J by 4 bases, 7 bases remained unmatched. Germline CDR1 and CDR2: SGHRS and YFSETQ. The CDR3 covers 15 residues. The CDR3 region is CASRTTSGSLYEQYF. Here the CDR3 DNA reads TGCGCCAGCAGGACGACTAGCGGGAGCCTTTACGAGCAGTACTTC.

This chain links TRBV11-2 with TRBJ2-7; possible D gene TRBD1, 6 bases. Germline CDR1 SGHAT, CDR2 FQNNGV. Trimming shortened V by 3 bases and J by 2 bases, and 11 bases separated the two germline ends. This CDR3 spans 14 amino acids. This CDR3 is CASSFPDSPYEQYF. CDR3 coding DNA: TGTGCCAGCAGCTTCCCGGACAGTCCCTACGAGCAGTACTTC. The whole variable domain, filled in from reference TRBV11-2 and TRBJ2-7, reads EAGVAQSPRYKIIEKRQSVAFWCNPISGHATLYWYQQILGQGPKLLIQFQNNGVVDDSQLPKDRFSAERLKGVDSTLKIQPAKLEDSAVYLCASSFPDSPYEQYFGPGTRLTVT.

The gene calls are TRBV15 and TRBJ2-6, with TRBD1 identical over 7 bases. CDR1 and CDR2 (germline): LNHNV, YYDKDF (reference sequence). The V gene end was trimmed by 1 base and the J gene end by 2 bases; junction bases not matched to a gene: 11. This CDR3 is built from 19 residues. CDR3 protein: CATSRAPGQQLAGANVLTF. CDR3 in DNA: TGTGCCACCAGCAGAGCCCCGGGACAGCAATTAGCTGGGGCCAACGTCCTGACTTTC.

The chain combines TRBV9 with TRBJ2-6; no definite D call. Per the germline V gene, CDR1 is SGDLS and CDR2 is YYNGEE. The CDR3 contains 15 residues. Between the trimmed V and J ends, which lost 0 bases and 4 bases, there was a span of 8 bases. The DNA of the CDR3 is TGTGCCAGCAGCGTAGGAAAGTCCGGGGCCAACGTCCTGACTTTC. It yields the protein CASSVGKSGANVLTF.

This chain links TRBV6-1 with TRBJ2-7, with D perhaps TRBD1 (6 bases). Germline V gene data show CDR1 as MNHNS and CDR2 as SASEGT. V lost 6 bases to trimming and J lost 6 bases, with 18 bases between them. This CDR3 comprises 14 residues. The CDR3 reads CASRTYRQVGEQYF. In nucleotides, the CDR3 is TGTGCCAGCAGGACCTACCGACAGGTGGGCGAGCAGTACTTC.

The chain uses TRBV28 and TRBJ1-1; 7 nucleotides agree with TRBD1. CDR1 MDHEN and CDR2 SYDVKM come from the germline V gene. Trimming removed 7 bases from V and 5 bases from J; junction bases left unmatched: 10. The CDR3 is 14 amino acids. This CDR3 is CASTRATGATEAFF. CDR3 sequence (DNA): TGTGCCAGCACCCGAGCCACAGGGGCAACTGAAGCTTTCTTT.

This clonotype appeared many times. This CDR3 reads CATSRVGGRLALGANVLTF. The CDR3 DNA is TGTGCCACCAGCAGAGTTGGGGGGCGACTGGCTTTAGGGGCCAACGTCCTGACTTTC. The rearrangement uses TRBV15 and TRBJ2-6; D might be TRBD1 or TRBD2, each matching 6 bases. V was shortened by 1 base and J by 4 bases, with 20 bases between the two germline ends. The germline CDR1 and CDR2 sequences are LNHNV and YYDKDF (reference sequence). The CDR3 sequence is 19 residues long.

This clonotype appeared a few times. The V and J genes are TRBV29-1 and TRBJ2-1, with 12 nucleotides matching TRBD1. From germline, CDR1 is SQVTM and CDR2 ANQGSEA. The CDR3 length is 13 residues. After removal of 5 bases from V and 7 bases from J, the junction contained 3 bases not matched to a gene. The CDR3, as DNA: TGCAGCGTTCGGGACAGGGGGCAAAATGAGCAGTTCTTC. It specifies CSVRDRGQNEQFF.

This chain joins TRBV11-2 and TRBJ1-2, with D unresolved. Looked up from germline, CDR1 is SGHAT and CDR2 is FQNNGV. Trimming stripped 11 bases from V and 8 bases from J, with 18 bases between. The CDR3 extends over 12 amino acids. The CDR3 reads CASSGPGLGYTF. CDR3 sequence (DNA): TGTGCCTCTAGCGGACCCGGGCTCGGCTACACCTTC.

The table lists this clonotype with many counts. V is TRBV7-9 and J is TRBJ1-2; D gene unclear. CDR3 size: 15 residues. V was clipped by 3 bases and J by 8 bases, with 19 bases between them. Germline assignment: CDR1 SEHNR and CDR2 FQNEAQ (reference sequence). CDR3 sequence: CASSFVAPRQGGYTF. As DNA, the CDR3 is TGTGCCAGCAGCTTCGTCGCTCCCCGACAAGGCGGCTACACCTTC.

Notes on this clonotype: This may arise from a read error, as a much more abundant clone is one base away. V and J are TRBV27 and TRBJ2-2; D not resolved. This CDR3 is built from 13 residues. Germline CDR1 and CDR2: MNHEY and SMNVEV (reference sequence). CDR3 DNA: TGTGCCAGCAGTGTATCGTATGGCGGGGAGCTGTTTTTT. Translating it yields CASSVSYGGELFF.

This clonotype appeared a few times. J is TRBJ2-7 and V is TRBV11-3; 10 bases are a match to TRBD2. Germline CDR1 and CDR2: SGHNT and YENEEA. The CDR3 is 16 amino acids. V lost 5 bases to trimming and J lost 5 bases; unmatched junction nucleotides: 12. In nucleotides, the CDR3 is TGTGCCAGCAGCACGGGACTAGCGCCCTTCGGGAACGAGCAGTACTTC. Amino acid sequence: CASSTGLAPFGNEQYF.

This sequence joins TRBV7-3 and TRBJ2-5, with TRBD1 matching 7 bases. Germline CDR1 is SGHTA and CDR2 is FQGTGA. The CDR3 is 16 residues long. The junction had 6 bases not matched to a gene; V was cut back by 1 base and J by 1 base. For the CDR3, the DNA is TGTGCCAGCAGCTTAAGAGGGGGCGATATCCAAGAGACCCAGTACTTC. This gives the protein CASSLRGGDIQETQYF.

The chain couples TRBV5-4 to TRBJ2-1; 11 positions match TRBD2. Germline-derived CDR1 and CDR2 are SGHNT and YYREEE (reference sequence). The CDR3 runs to 16 residues. Trimming removed 3 bases from V and 7 bases from J; junction bases left unmatched: 9. CDR3 nucleotide sequence: TGTGCCAGCAGCTCGTACACTAGCGGGAGTACGAATGAGCAGTTCTTC. Translating it yields CASSSYTSGSTNEQFF.